The rows below give T cell receptor beta chains drawn from one sample of a study of cytomegalovirus exposure and HLA in healthy donors. Assay: immunoSEQ multiplex PCR; the TCRdb copy retains only in-frame clones and omits some. The sample has about 120,000 clones; around 70% are singletons. Sequenced material: PBMCs. The receptors stem from a man aged 25-45 years in good health and CMV-seropositive. Both conserved end residues are part of each CDR3. The D gene is left open where the match is weak. Not every row has a clone size; where given, it reads once, few, many or a size class.

size: NA; J: TRBJ2-7; D: NA; V: TRBV6-1; CDR3: CASSERVTAYEQYF; DNA: TGTGCCAGCAGTGAACGGGTCACCGCCTACGAGCAGTACTTC
size: once; J: TRBJ2-7; D: TRBD1; V: TRBV5-1; CDR3: CASSLVGTGAEQYF; DNA: TGCGCCAGCAGCTTGGTGGGGACAGGGGCCGAGCAGTACTTC
size: NA; J: TRBJ1-1; D: TRBD1; V: TRBV28; CDR3: CASRPRQGAMLGTEAFF; DNA: TGTGCCAGCAGACCAAGACAGGGGGCGATGCTAGGCACTGAAGCTTTCTTT
size: NA; J: TRBJ2-1; D: TRBD1; V: TRBV25-1; CDR3: CASSSSTGGRYHEQFF; DNA: TGTGCCAGCAGCTCTTCAACAGGGGGACGGTACCATGAGCAGTTCTTC
size: NA; J: TRBJ2-2; D: NA; V: TRBV5-1; CDR3: CASSLGQENTGELFF; DNA: TGCGCCAGCAGCTTGGGACAGGAAAACACCGGGGAGCTGTTTTTT
size: NA; J: TRBJ1-1; D: TRBD1; V: TRBV12-5; CDR3: CASGLGGAPMNTEAFF; DNA: TGTGCTAGTGGTTTAGGGGGCGCCCCTATGAACACTGAAGCTTTCTTT
size: NA; J: TRBJ2-4; D: TRBD1; V: TRBV27; CDR3: CASSAGTGGSLYF; DNA: TGTGCCAGCAGTGCGGGGACAGGGGGCTCCCTTTACTTC
size: NA; J: TRBJ2-7; D: TRBD2; V: TRBV7-9; CDR3: CASDPGTSAVGEQYF; DNA: TGTGCCAGTGACCCCGGGACTAGCGCTGTTGGCGAGCAGTACTTC
size: NA; J: TRBJ2-5; D: TRBD2; V: TRBV5-4; CDR3: CASSLVGLAAQETQYF; DNA: TGTGCCAGCAGCTTGGTGGGACTAGCGGCCCAAGAGACCCAGTACTTC
size: NA; J: TRBJ2-3; D: TRBD2; V: TRBV5-1; CDR3: CASSFSGGSDTQYF; DNA: TGCGCCAGCAGCTTCTCCGGGGGGTCAGATACGCAGTATTTT
size: once; J: TRBJ2-7; D: NA; V: TRBV29-1; CDR3: CSVEGRVYEQYF; DNA: TGCAGCGTTGAGGGCAGGGTCTACGAGCAGTACTTC
size: NA; J: TRBJ2-5; D: NA; V: TRBV6-4; CDR3: CASRGGTVGETQYF; DNA: TGTGCCAGCCGGGGGGGGACAGTTGGAGAGACCCAGTACTTC
size: few; J: TRBJ1-4; D: TRBD1; V: TRBV28; CDR3: CASSDRAGGDYEKLFF; DNA: TGTGCCAGCAGTGATAGGGCAGGGGGCGACTATGAAAAACTGTTTTTT
size: NA; J: TRBJ2-7; D: NA; V: TRBV5-1; CDR3: CASSLEYGGNQYF; DNA: TGCGCCAGCAGCTTAGAGTATGGCGGTAACCAGTACTTC
size: NA; J: TRBJ2-5; D: NA; V: TRBV9; CDR3: CASSVGGGQETQYF; DNA: TGTGCCAGCAGCGTAGGAGGGGGCCAAGAGACCCAGTACTTC
size: NA; J: TRBJ2-7; D: TRBD1; V: TRBV6-5; CDR3: CASSYPTGGNYEQYF; DNA: TGTGCCAGCAGTTACCCGACAGGGGGAAACTACGAGCAGTACTTC
size: NA; J: TRBJ2-3; D: NA; V: TRBV20-1; CDR3: CSAREPYAQYF; DNA: TGCAGTGCTAGAGAACCCTACGCGCAGTATTTT